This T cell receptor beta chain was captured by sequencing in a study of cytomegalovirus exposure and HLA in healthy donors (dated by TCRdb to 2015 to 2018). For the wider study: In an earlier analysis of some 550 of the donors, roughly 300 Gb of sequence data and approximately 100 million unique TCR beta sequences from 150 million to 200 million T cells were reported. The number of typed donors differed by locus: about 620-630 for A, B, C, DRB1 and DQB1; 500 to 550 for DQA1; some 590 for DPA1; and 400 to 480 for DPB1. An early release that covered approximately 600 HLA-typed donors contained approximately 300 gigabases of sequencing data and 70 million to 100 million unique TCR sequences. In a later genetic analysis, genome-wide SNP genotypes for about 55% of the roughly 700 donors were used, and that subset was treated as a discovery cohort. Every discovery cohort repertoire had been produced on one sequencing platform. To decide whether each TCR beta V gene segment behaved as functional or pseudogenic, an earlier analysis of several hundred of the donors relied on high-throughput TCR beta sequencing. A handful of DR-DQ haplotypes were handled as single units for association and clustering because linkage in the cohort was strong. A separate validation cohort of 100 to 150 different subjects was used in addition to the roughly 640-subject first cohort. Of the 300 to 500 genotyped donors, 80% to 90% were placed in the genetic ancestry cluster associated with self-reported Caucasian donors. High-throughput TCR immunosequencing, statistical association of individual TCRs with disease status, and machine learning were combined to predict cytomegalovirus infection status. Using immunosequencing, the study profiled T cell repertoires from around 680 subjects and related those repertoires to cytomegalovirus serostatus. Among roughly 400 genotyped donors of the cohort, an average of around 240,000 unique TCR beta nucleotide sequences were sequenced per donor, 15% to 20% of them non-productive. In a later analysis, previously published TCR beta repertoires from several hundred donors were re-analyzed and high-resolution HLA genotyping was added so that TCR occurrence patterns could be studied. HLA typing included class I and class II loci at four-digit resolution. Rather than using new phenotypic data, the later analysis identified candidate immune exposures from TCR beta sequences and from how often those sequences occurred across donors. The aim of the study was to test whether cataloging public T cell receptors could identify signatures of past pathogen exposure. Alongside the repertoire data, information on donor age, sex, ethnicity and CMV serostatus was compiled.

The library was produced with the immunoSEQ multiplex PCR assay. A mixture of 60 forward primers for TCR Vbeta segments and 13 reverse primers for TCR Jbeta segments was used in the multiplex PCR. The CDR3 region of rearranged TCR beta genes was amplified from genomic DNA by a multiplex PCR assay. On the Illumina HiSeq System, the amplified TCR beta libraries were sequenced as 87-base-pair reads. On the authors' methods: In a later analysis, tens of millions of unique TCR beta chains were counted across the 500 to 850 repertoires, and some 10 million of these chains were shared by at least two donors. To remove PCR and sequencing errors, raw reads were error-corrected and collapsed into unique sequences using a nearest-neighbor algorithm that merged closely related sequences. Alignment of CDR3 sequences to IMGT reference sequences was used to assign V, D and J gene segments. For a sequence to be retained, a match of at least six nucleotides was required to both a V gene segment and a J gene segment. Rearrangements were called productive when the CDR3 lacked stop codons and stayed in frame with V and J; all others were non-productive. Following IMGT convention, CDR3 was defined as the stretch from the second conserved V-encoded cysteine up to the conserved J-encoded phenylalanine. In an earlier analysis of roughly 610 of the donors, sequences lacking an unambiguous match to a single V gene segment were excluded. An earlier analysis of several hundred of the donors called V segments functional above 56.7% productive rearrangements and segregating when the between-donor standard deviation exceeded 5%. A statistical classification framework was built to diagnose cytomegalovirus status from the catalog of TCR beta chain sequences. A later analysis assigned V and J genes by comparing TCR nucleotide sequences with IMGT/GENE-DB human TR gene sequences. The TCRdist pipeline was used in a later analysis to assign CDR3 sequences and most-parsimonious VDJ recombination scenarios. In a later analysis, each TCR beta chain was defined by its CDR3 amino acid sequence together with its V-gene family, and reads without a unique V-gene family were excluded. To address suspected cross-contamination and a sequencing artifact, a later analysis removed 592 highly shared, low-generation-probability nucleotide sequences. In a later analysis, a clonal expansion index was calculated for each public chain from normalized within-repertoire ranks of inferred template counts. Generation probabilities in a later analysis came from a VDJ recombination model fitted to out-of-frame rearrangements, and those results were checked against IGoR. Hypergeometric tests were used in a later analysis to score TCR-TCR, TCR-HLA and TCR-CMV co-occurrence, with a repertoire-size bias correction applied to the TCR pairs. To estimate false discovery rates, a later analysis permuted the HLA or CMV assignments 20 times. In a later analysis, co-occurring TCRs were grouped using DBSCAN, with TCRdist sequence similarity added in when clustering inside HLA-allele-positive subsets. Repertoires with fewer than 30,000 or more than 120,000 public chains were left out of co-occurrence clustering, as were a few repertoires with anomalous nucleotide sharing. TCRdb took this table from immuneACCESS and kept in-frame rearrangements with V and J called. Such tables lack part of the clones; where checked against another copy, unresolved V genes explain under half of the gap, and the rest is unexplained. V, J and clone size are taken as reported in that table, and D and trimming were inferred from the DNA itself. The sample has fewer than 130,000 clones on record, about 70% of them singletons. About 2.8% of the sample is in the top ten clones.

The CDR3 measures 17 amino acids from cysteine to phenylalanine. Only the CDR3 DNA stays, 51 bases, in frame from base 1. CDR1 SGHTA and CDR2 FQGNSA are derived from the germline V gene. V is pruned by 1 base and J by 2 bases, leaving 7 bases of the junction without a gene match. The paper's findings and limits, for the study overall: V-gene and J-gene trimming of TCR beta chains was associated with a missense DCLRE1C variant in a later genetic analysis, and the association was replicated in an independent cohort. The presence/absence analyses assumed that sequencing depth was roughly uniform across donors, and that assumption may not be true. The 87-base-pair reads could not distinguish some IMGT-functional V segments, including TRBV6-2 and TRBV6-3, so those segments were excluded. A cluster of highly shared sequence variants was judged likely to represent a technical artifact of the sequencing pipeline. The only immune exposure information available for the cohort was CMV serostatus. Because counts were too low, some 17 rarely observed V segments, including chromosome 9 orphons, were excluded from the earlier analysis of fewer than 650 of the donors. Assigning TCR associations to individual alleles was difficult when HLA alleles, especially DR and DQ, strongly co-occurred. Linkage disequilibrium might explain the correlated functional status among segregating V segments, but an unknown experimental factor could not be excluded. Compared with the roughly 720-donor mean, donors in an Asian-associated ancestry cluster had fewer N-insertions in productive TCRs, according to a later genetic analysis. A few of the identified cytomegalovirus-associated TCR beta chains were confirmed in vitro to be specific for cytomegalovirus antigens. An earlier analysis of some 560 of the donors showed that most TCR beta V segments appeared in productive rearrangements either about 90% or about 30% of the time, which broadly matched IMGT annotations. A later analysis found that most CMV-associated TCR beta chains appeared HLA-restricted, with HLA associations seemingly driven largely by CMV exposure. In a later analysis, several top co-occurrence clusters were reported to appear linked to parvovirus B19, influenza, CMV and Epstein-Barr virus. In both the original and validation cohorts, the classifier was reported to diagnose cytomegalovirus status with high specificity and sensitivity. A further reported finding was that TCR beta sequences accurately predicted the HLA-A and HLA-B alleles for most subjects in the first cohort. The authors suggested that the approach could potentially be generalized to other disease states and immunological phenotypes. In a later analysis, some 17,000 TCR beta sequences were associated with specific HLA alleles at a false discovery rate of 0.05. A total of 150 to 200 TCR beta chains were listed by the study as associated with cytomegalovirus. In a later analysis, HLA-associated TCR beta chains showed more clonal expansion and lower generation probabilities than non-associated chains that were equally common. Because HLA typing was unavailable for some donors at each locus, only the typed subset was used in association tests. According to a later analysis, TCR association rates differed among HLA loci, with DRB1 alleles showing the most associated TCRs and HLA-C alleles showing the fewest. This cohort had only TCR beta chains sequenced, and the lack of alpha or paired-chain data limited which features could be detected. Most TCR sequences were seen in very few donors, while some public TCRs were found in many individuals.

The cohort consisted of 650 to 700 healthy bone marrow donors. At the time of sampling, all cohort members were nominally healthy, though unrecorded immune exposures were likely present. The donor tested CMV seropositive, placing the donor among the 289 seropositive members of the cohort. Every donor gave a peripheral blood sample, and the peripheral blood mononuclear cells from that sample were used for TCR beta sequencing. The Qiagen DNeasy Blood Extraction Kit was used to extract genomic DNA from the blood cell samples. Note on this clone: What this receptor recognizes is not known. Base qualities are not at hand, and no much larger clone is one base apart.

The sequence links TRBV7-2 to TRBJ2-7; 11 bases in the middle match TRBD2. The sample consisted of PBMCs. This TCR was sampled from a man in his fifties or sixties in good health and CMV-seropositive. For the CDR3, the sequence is CASSLVLAGGSPYEQYF. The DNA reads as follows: TGTGCCAGCAGCTTAGTTTTAGCGGGAGGGTCCCCCTACGAGCAGTACTTC.